The 18 T cell receptor beta chains below were found in one sample sequenced in a study of T cell repertoires in cytomegalovirus infection. TCRdb redid the calling of the reads with MiXCR, one entry per CDR3 protein. Of about 890,000 distinct CDR3 sequences in the sample, about a third were seen once. These receptors' targets are unknown. Sequenced here: cultured CD8+ T cells from PBMCs, sampled from culture after CMV antigen stimulation. The receptors were sampled from a human donor in good health (CMV status not recorded). Some clones in this sample may be carry-over from other donors' samples.

This clonotype has ten or more counts. This chain joins TRBV7-6 and TRBJ2-1; unclear D gene. The CDR3 consists of 17 residues. The V end was cut by 3 bases, the J end by 5 bases, with 20 bases between. Germline V lookup: CDR1 SGHVS, CDR2 FNYEAQ. The CDR3 DNA reads TGTGCCAGCAGCTTTTTCGACTCGACGGCTGTCGACAATGAGCAGTTCTTC. This translates into CASSFFDSTAVDNEQFF.

This clonotype was found a few times. The rearrangement joins TRBV5-6 to TRBJ2-1; D is tentatively TRBD1 or TRBD2 (5 bases each). In germline, CDR1 is SGHDT, CDR2 YYEEEE. There are 17 residues in the CDR3. Trimming pared 0 bases from V and 3 bases from J, leaving 16 bases between. The CDR3 nucleotides read TGTGCCAGCAGCTTGGTTCGCCGGGACCAGATCTACAATGAGCAGTTCTTC. Its translation is CASSLVRRDQIYNEQFF.

This clonotype has just a few counts. This chain links TRBV29-1 with TRBJ1-2; D is unclear. Germline loops: CDR1 SQVTM, CDR2 ANQGSEA. The CDR3 spans 12 residues. V lost 3 bases, J lost 8 bases, and 13 bases lay in between. CDR3 residues: CSVETRRVGYTF. The CDR3 region has the DNA TGCAGCGTTGAGACGCGGCGGGTAGGCTACACCTTC.

This clonotype was seen more than once but under ten times. The rearrangement links TRBV7-9 to TRBJ1-2, with 10 bases fitting TRBD1. The CDR3 length is 15 residues. J was trimmed by 7 bases and V by 5 bases; bases with no gene match: 10. Germline V gene data show CDR1 as SEHNR and CDR2 as FQNEAQ (reference sequence). DNA of the CDR3: TGTGCCAGCAGCGACAGGACAGGGGGTTATCTTGGCTACACCTTC. It translates to CASSDRTGGYLGYTF.

This clonotype has only a few counts. The CDR3 DNA reads as TGTGCCAGCAGTTGGACAGCCTACGAGCAGTACTTC. Amino acid sequence: CASSWTAYEQYF. The V gene is TRBV7-6, the J gene TRBJ2-7; D possibly corresponds to TRBD1 (6 bases). Looked up from germline, CDR1 is SGHVS and CDR2 is FNYEAQ. This CDR3 region has 12 residues. Trimming removed 6 bases at V and 2 bases at J, with 8 bases between.

V and J are TRBV27 and TRBJ2-5, with TRBD1 matching 11 bases. Germline V CDR1 and CDR2: MNHEY, SMNVEV (reference sequence). Losses at the gene ends were 5 bases for V and 5 bases for J; bases not matched to a gene: 7. CDR3 length equals 15 residues. The CDR3 loop is CASSPRDRGTETQYF. In DNA form, the CDR3 reads TGTGCCAGCAGTCCCAGGGACAGGGGGACCGAGACCCAGTACTTC.

Remarks on this clonotype: At one of its ends the junction is not consistent with the germline gene, which may arise from a read error. The chain employs TRBV5-4 and TRBJ2-1; possibly TRBD2 for D (6 bases). This CDR3 spans 15 amino acids. Per the germline V gene, CDR1 is SGHNT and CDR2 is YYREEE (reference sequence). The CDR3 DNA reads TGTGCCAGCAGCTTGGTCGGGGGAAACCACAATGACCAGTTCTTC. Translating gives CASSLVGGNHNDQFF. Using reference TRBV5-4 and TRBJ2-1 for the parts outside the CDR3, the full variable domain is ETGVTQSPTHLIKTRGQQVTLRCSSQSGHNTVSWYQQALGQGPQFIFQYYREEENGRGNFPPRFSGLQFPNYSSELNVNALELDDSALYLCASSLVGGNHNDQFFGPGTRLTVL.

Ten or more counts support this clonotype. This chain joins TRBV7-6 and TRBJ2-5; D possibly corresponds to TRBD2 (7 bases). The CDR3 length is 14 residues. Germline CDR1 reads SGHVS; CDR2 reads FNYEAQ. V lost 4 bases, J lost 5 bases, and 14 bases lay in between. CDR3 sequence (DNA): TGTGCCAGCAGCTGGGGAGGGGGGCGTGAGACCCAGTACTTC. It translates to CASSWGGGRETQYF.

Details on this clonotype: With a much larger clone just one base away, this may be a read error. This chain links TRBV28 with TRBJ2-3; tentative D call: TRBD1 (6 bases). The CDR3 runs 13 residues. The germline V gene encodes CDR1 MDHEN and CDR2 SYDVKM. The CDR3 region is CVSSWTGTDTQYF. CDR3 DNA: TGTGTCAGCAGTTGGACAGGCACAGATACGCAGTATTTT. Complete variable domain (other parts from reference TRBV28 and TRBJ2-3): DVKVTQSSRYLVKRTGEKVFLECVQDMDHENMFWYRQDPGLGLRLIYFSYDVKMKEKGDIPEGYSVSREKKERFSLILESASTNQTSMYLCVSSWTGTDTQYFGPGTRLTVL.

There are a few counts of this clonotype. The V and J genes are TRBV6-2 or TRBV6-3 and TRBJ2-5, with 7 nucleotides matching TRBD2. The junction had 9 bases not matched to a gene; V was cut back by 9 bases and J by 5 bases. The CDR3 is 13 amino acids. CDR1 and CDR2 (germline): MNHEY, SVGEGT. This CDR3 reads CASETSPQETQYF. The CDR3 DNA sequence: TGTGCCAGTGAGACTAGCCCCCAGGAGACCCAGTACTTC.

V usage is TRBV19 and J usage is TRBJ2-1; D unclear. V was cut by 11 bases and J by 10 bases, with 15 bases left in between. Germline V gene sequence: CDR1 LNHDA, CDR2 SQIVND (reference sequence). The CDR3 totals 11 residues. CDR3 loop: CARGGRREQFF. As DNA, the CDR3 is TGTGCCCGTGGCGGTCGGCGCGAGCAGTTCTTC.

This clonotype was recorded many times. V usage is TRBV6-6 and J usage is TRBJ2-3; possible D gene TRBD1, 6 bases. Germline V lookup: CDR1 MNHNY, CDR2 SVGAGI (reference sequence). The CDR3 is 12 amino acids. Deletions cut 6 bases from V and 6 bases from J, with 10 bases between. The CDR3 DNA follows: TGTGCCAGCAGACAGGGTGCGGATACGCAGTATTTT. As protein: CASRQGADTQYF.

Comments on this clonotype: One base away lies a much larger clone, so this may be a sequencing read error. The chain is built from TRBV7-9 and TRBJ1-1, with no clear D. This CDR3 has 14 residues. The germline V gene has CDR1 SEHNR and CDR2 FQNEAQ (reference sequence). V was trimmed by 5 bases and J by 5 bases, leaving 15 bases between them. The CDR3 nucleotides read TGTGCCAGCAGCCTAGGGCCAGAACGGACTGAAGCTTTCTTT. Translated, it gives CASSLGPERTEAFF.

This sequence joins TRBV5-1 and TRBJ2-7; 7 positions match TRBD1. Trimming took 3 bases from V and 3 from J; bases not matched to a gene: 9. Per germline, CDR1 SGHRS and CDR2 YFSETQ. This CDR3 has 15 amino acids. This CDR3 is CASSSARTGGYEQYF. CDR3 nucleotide sequence: TGCGCCAGCAGCTCGGCGCGGACAGGAGGCTACGAGCAGTACTTC.

In nucleotides, the CDR3 is TGTGCCAGCAGCGGACCGGGACTAGCGGGGGCGAACACCGGGGAGCTGTTTTTT. Translated, it gives CASSGPGLAGANTGELFF. The V and J genes are TRBV11-3 and TRBJ2-2; 14 bases map to TRBD2. The CDR3 covers 18 residues. The junction had 5 bases not matched to a gene; V was cut back by 5 bases and J by 0 bases. Germline CDR1 reads SGHNT; CDR2 reads YENEEA.

This clonotype occurred a few times. The rearrangement links TRBV9 to TRBJ2-1; 7 nucleotides match TRBD2. The germline V gene encodes CDR1 SGDLS and CDR2 YYNGEE. The CDR3 has 15 amino acids. V was clipped by 2 bases and J by 4 bases; unmatched bases: 6. CDR3 amino acids: CASSVLPSGYNEQFF. CDR3 nucleotides: TGTGCCAGCAGCGTGTTACCTAGCGGATACAATGAGCAGTTCTTC.

This clonotype has a handful of counts. The chain carries TRBV28 and TRBJ2-3, with TRBD2 matching over 9 bases. Germline assignment: CDR1 MDHEN and CDR2 SYDVKM. The CDR3 is 15 amino acids. Trimming took 6 bases from V and 3 from J; bases not matched to a gene: 7. CDR3 bases: TGTGCCAGCAGCCTTCAAGCGGGGGGAACAGATACGCAGTATTTT. Its protein is CASSLQAGGTDTQYF.

This chain links TRBV6-1 with TRBJ1-1; D is uncertain. This CDR3 comprises 14 residues. Germline V lookup: CDR1 MNHNS, CDR2 SASEGT. The V and J ends lost 6 bases and 7 bases respectively, with 18 bases between them. CDR3 in amino acids: CASSSFKALNEAFF. Here the CDR3 DNA reads TGTGCCAGCAGCTCCTTTAAGGCGTTGAATGAAGCTTTCTTT.